These 7 T cell receptor beta chains were sequenced from one sample in a study of regulatory T cells in long-lasting Graves disease. This sample's time point: newly diagnosed GD, antithyroid drugs for less than 3 months. The TCR library was prepared using RNA isolated from PBMCs. CDR3-region Arm-PCR and iRepertoire HTBI primers produced the TCR beta libraries. TCRdb reprocessed the multiplex PCR reads via MiXCR and lists one record per CDR3 protein. The sample shows under 800,000 distinct CDR3 sequences, approximately 15% of them seen only once. The same sample was also used in a study of T cells in Graves' hyperthyroidism and ophthalmopathy.

The sample consisted of peripheral blood mononuclear cells (PBMCs), taken at new diagnosis, from a patient treated with antithyroid drugs. The receptors were sampled from a young woman with Graves disease.

This clonotype was observed a few times. The chain links TRBV30 to TRBJ2-1, with D tentatively TRBD1 (6 bases). The CDR3 consists of 10 residues. Germline V CDR1 and CDR2: GTSNPN, SVGIG (reference sequence). CDR3: CAGVRGPQFF. The CDR3 nucleotides read TGTGCGGGGGTCAGGGGACCGCAGTTCTTC.

There are many counts of this clonotype. V gene TRBV28 combines with J gene TRBJ2-3; TRBD2 aligns across 8 bases. Unmatched junction bases numbered 6, after V lost 7 bases and J lost 3 bases. Germline-derived CDR1 and CDR2 are MDHEN and SYDVKM. The CDR3 has 14 residues. The DNA for the CDR3 is TGTGCCAGCAAGGAAGCGGGAGTGACAGATACGCAGTATTTT. Its protein product is CASKEAGVTDTQYF. The full variable domain, its missing parts supplied by reference TRBV28 and TRBJ2-3, is DVKVTQSSRYLVKRTGEKVFLECVQDMDHENMFWYRQDPGLGLRLIYFSYDVKMKEKGDIPEGYSVSREKKERFSLILESASTNQTSMYLCASKEAGVTDTQYFGPGTRLTVL.

This chain joins TRBV27 and TRBJ1-3, with D tentatively TRBD1 (5 bases). The CDR3 runs to 17 residues. The V end was cut by 6 bases, the J end by 0 bases, with 18 bases between. Germline V lookup: CDR1 MNHEY, CDR2 SMNVEV (reference sequence). The CDR3 bases are TGTGCCAGCAGCTCTCCGAAGACAGATGCCTCTGGAAACACCATATATTTT. This encodes CASSSPKTDASGNTIYF.

In regard to this clonotype: Being one base from a much bigger clone, this may be a read error. V is TRBV2 and J is TRBJ2-1; the D gene is possibly TRBD2 (6 bases). CDR1 is SNHLY, CDR2 FYNNEI, per germline. The V end was cut by 1 base, the J end by 8 bases, with 6 bases between. The CDR3 has 12 amino acids. CDR3 sequence (DNA): TGTGCCAGCAGTGAAGGGGGGGATGAGCAGTTCTTC. Its translation is CASSEGGDEQFF. The variable domain in full, completed from reference TRBV2 and TRBJ2-1, reads EPEVTQTPSHQVTQMGQEVILRCVPISNHLYFYWYRQILGQKVEFLVSFYNNEISEKSEIFDDQFSVERPDGSNFTLKIRSTKLEDSAMYFCASSEGGDEQFFGPGTRLTVL.

This clonotype was seen repeatedly, ten times or more. One end of the junction fails to match germline, which may point to a read error. The chain uses TRBV7-9 and TRBJ2-3; D possibly corresponds to TRBD2 (5 bases). Germline V gene lookup returns CDR1 SEHNR and CDR2 FQNEAQ (reference sequence). The CDR3 runs to 16 residues. CDR3 DNA sequence: TGTGCCAGCAGCTCGCAGGACTCGCCCCACACAGATGCGCAGTATTTT. This codes for CASSSQDSPHTDAQYF.

This clonotype has a count of ten or more. It is unclear where the CDR3 begins or ends on the DNA, so no DNA is shown, and the CDR3 is as TCRdb lists it. The J gene is TRBJ1-1, the V gene TRBV28; TRBD1, the table's D call, lacks a check against the DNA. The germline V gene has CDR1 MDHEN and CDR2 SYDVKM. The CDR3 spans 15 residues, counting both ends. The CDR3 reads CASSLFGTGAYEAFF.

The table lists this clonotype with a count of one. The CDR3 is CASSLGGLGELFF. The CDR3, as DNA: TGTGCCAGCAGCCTGGGGGGACTCGGGGAGCTGTTTTTT. The rearrangement joins TRBV5-6 to TRBJ2-2, with a weak D call TRBD2 (6 bases). Trimming removed 4 bases at V and 7 bases at J, with 11 bases between. Looked up from germline, CDR1 is SGHDT and CDR2 is YYEEEE. This CDR3 has 13 amino acids.